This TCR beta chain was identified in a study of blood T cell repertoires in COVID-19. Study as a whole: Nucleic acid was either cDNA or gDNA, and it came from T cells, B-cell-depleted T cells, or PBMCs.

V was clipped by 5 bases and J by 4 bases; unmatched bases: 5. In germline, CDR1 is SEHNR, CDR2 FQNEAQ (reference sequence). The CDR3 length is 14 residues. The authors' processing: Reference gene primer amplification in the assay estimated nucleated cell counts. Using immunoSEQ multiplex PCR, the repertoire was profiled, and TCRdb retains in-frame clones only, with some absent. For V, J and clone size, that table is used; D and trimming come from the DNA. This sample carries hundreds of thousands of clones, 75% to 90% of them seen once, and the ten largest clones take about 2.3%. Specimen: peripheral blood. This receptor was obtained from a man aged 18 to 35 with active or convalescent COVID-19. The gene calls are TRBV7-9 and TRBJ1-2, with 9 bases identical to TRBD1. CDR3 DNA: TGTGCCAGCAGCCCCGGGACAGGGACCTATGGCTACACCTTC. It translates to CASSPGTGTYGYTF.